This TCR beta chain was identified in a study of Tregs in tolerant kidney transplant recipients. This table comes from immunoSEQ multiplex PCR, and its TCRdb copy is limited to in-frame clones, with some not included. Of about 77,000 clones listed, nearly 98% are singletons. The CDR3 sequence is 14 residues long. Trimming took off 10 bases at V and 0 bases at J, with 13 bases between the two ends. Germline CDR1 and CDR2: MDHEN and SYDVKM. Sequenced material: CD4+ T cells from blood, taken before the transplant. The chain recombines TRBV28 with TRBJ1-3; D is uncertain. This receptor was taken from a human donor who received a combined kidney and bone marrow transplant. CDR3 DNA: TGTGCCAATCGACGGCAGGTCTCTGGAAACACCATATATTTT. It translates to CANRRQVSGNTIYF.